A selection of T cell receptor beta chains follows, all from one sample in a study of blood T cells in healthy people across ages. TCRdb reprocessed the 5' RACE reads via MiXCR and lists one record per CDR3 protein. This table holds approximately 1.5 million distinct CDR3 sequences, about 32% found once. Sample: blood. These receptors all come from a woman between 25 and 40 years old in good health. CDR3s include the opening cysteine and the closing phenylalanine or tryptophan. The D gene is left open where the match is weak. Not every row has a clone size; where given, it reads once, few, many or a size class.

j_call | v_call | d_call | clone_size | cdr3_aa | cdr3_nt
TRBJ1-4 | TRBV28 | TRBD1 | once | CASSSRAGTGVEKLFF | TGTGCCAGCAGTTCACGAGCCGGGACAGGGGTTGAAAAACTGTTTTTT
TRBJ2-1 | TRBV2 | TRBD2 | NA | CASKMASGINEQFF | TGTGCCAGCAAAATGGCTAGCGGTATCAATGAGCAGTTCTTC
TRBJ1-4 | TRBV30 | NA | NA | CAWRRVSTGMEKLFF | TGTGCCTGGAGGAGGGTTTCAACCGGAATGGAAAAACTGTTTTTT
TRBJ1-2 | TRBV6-1 | NA | few | CASFRTELYGYTF | TGTGCCAGCTTTCGGACGGAACTCTATGGCTACACCTTC
TRBJ2-1 | TRBV7-8 | TRBD2 | once | CASSLDGTKYNEQFF | TGTGCCAGCAGCTTAGACGGGACTAAGTACAATGAGCAGTTCTTC
TRBJ2-6 | TRBV4-1 | NA | many | CASSPIFSGANVLTF | TGCGCCAGCAGCCCCATCTTCTCTGGGGCCAACGTCCTGACTTTC
TRBJ1-1 | TRBV20-1 | NA | NA | CSAIRGSTTEAFF | TGCAGTGCTATTAGGGGGTCGACCACTGAAGCTTTCTTT
TRBJ1-2 | TRBV25-1 | NA | NA | CASSYIVGGYTF | TGTGCCAGCAGCTACATAGTGGGAGGCTACACCTTC
TRBJ2-5 | TRBV25-1 | NA | NA | CASSESRVGETQYF | TGTGCCAGCAGTGAATCCAGGGTCGGGGAGACCCAGTACTTC
TRBJ2-5 | TRBV24-1 | NA | NA | CATGSGGETQYF | TGTGCCACCGGTTCAGGGGGGGAGACCCAGTACTTC
TRBJ2-3 | TRBV7-2 | NA | NA | CASSQTLGMFTDTQYF | TGTGCCAGCAGCCAAACCCTCGGTATGTTCACAGATACGCAGTATTTT
TRBJ2-5 | TRBV4-1 | TRBD1 | NA | CASSQRQGVVETQYF | TGCGCCAGCAGCCAACGTCAGGGGGTAGTAGAGACCCAGTACTTC
TRBJ2-5 | TRBV5-1 | NA | many | CASSLERIGETQYF | TGCGCCAGCAGCTTGGAGCGGATCGGAGAGACCCAGTACTTC
TRBJ2-7 | TRBV2 | NA | NA | CAGRDAKYF | TGTGCCGGGCGGGACGCGAAGTACTTC
TRBJ2-2 | TRBV5-1 | TRBD1 | NA | CASTTDRGPGELFF | TGCGCCAGCACTACGGACAGGGGGCCTGGGGAGCTGTTTTTT
TRBJ1-1 | TRBV6-2/TRBV6-3 | NA | NA | CASSYRQEFPLNTEAFF | TGTGCCAGCAGTTACAGACAGGAGTTTCCTTTGAACACTGAAGCTTTCTTT
TRBJ1-2 | TRBV28 | TRBD1 | NA | CASRQGAPDGYTF | TGTGCCAGCAGGCAGGGGGCTCCCGATGGCTACACCTTC
TRBJ2-3 | TRBV5-6 | NA | NA | CASSFTSGTSFLLDTQYF | TGTGCCAGCAGCTTTACCTCCGGGACATCCTTTCTCCTCGATACGCAGTATTTT
TRBJ2-1 | TRBV5-1 | NA | NA | CASRLQGPEQFF | TGCGCCAGCAGGTTACAGGGCCCCGAGCAGTTCTTC
TRBJ2-7 | TRBV12-3/TRBV12-4 | NA | NA | CASSISTRGHEQYF | TGTGCCAGCAGTATCTCGACCCGGGGACACGAGCAGTACTTC
TRBJ2-1 | TRBV5-4 | NA | NA | CASSKDTSSYNEQFF | TGTGCCAGCAGCAAAGACACGAGCTCCTACAATGAGCAGTTCTTC
TRBJ2-7 | TRBV5-1 | TRBD1 | NA | CASSLRDREAYEQYF | TGCGCCAGCAGCTTACGGGACAGGGAAGCCTACGAGCAGTACTTC
TRBJ1-2 | TRBV10-3 | NA | NA | CAITNPRDAEGTYGYTF | TGTGCCATCACCAACCCCCGGGACGCCGAAGGAACCTATGGCTACACCTTC
TRBJ2-3 | TRBV5-6 | TRBD2 | few | CASSSTRLAGGRDTQYF | TGTGCCAGCAGCTCCACTAGACTAGCGGGGGGGCGAGATACGCAGTATTTT
TRBJ2-5 | TRBV6-6 | NA | few | CASRSPILETQYF | TGTGCCAGCAGAAGCCCAATCCTAGAGACCCAGTACTTC
TRBJ1-4 | TRBV13 | NA | NA | CASSLGHQGGNEKLFF | TGTGCCAGCAGCTTAGGCCACCAGGGAGGGAATGAAAAACTGTTTTTT
TRBJ2-3 | TRBV9 | NA | few | CASTPDLSSTDTQYF | TGTGCCAGCACCCCGGACCTTAGTAGCACAGATACGCAGTATTTT
TRBJ2-7 | TRBV19 | TRBD1 | once | CAGEGQGVYEQYF | TGTGCCGGAGAGGGACAGGGGGTCTACGAGCAGTACTTC
TRBJ1-2 | TRBV4-1 | NA | NA | CASSQGVELNYGYTF | TGCGCCAGCAGCCAAGGTGTGGAGCTTAACTATGGCTACACCTTC
TRBJ2-7 | TRBV5-1 | NA | few | CASSVAGQGEQYF | TGCGCCAGCAGCGTGGCGGGCCAGGGGGAGCAGTACTTC
TRBJ1-4 | TRBV4-1 | NA | NA | CASSQEWGRGNEKLFF | TGCGCCAGCAGCCAAGAGTGGGGGAGGGGGAATGAAAAACTGTTTTTT
TRBJ2-3 | TRBV20-1 | NA | NA | CSATGEADTQYF | TGCAGTGCTACCGGGGAGGCAGATACGCAGTATTTT
TRBJ2-1 | TRBV28 | TRBD2 | NA | CASSFPTGGVSNEQFF | TGTGCCAGCAGTTTCCCCACGGGGGGGGTGAGCAATGAGCAGTTCTTC
TRBJ1-5 | TRBV28 | TRBD1 | few | CASSSGQISNQPQHF | TGTGCCAGCAGTTCGGGACAGATCTCCAATCAGCCCCAGCATTTT
TRBJ1-2 | TRBV6-5 | NA | NA | CASSYQGFRDYTF | TGTGCCAGCAGTTACCAAGGGTTCAGGGACTACACCTTC
TRBJ2-3 | TRBV7-8 | NA | NA | CASSPRSTAWDTDTQYF | TGTGCCAGCAGCCCTAGAAGCACAGCCTGGGACACAGATACGCAGTATTTT
TRBJ2-1 | TRBV6-1 | NA | once | CASRQESYNEQFF | TGTGCCAGCAGGCAGGAATCCTACAATGAGCAGTTCTTC